Described below is a single T cell receptor beta chain sequence and its context. Its cognate antigen has yet to be identified. Per-base quality was not reported, and no clone a single base away is much larger than it. The entry originates in a study of control samples from healthy donors and cancer patients (dated by TCRdb to 2018 to 2020). V gives up 4 bases and J gives up 5 bases, and the segment between their germline ends measures 14 bases. Including the terminal cysteine and phenylalanine, the CDR3 comprises 14 residues. Here the CDR3 DNA is all that survives: 42 bases in frame from base 1. Per the germline V gene, MNHEY is the CDR1 and SVGEGT is the CDR2. Library construction relied on the immunoSEQ multiplex PCR assay. Held by TCRdb, this immuneACCESS table contains in-frame sequences only and omits some clones. Under half of the omission traces to an unresolved V gene where checked; the cause of the rest is unknown. The sample table lists about 120,000 clones, around 87% of them with a count of one. The ten most abundant clones make up about 2.9% of the sample.

The sample was blood. The chain is made from TRBV6-2 or TRBV6-3 and TRBJ1-2; the D gene is possibly TRBD1, with 5 bases matching. The TCR originated in a man aged 60-69 years in good health. The DNA sequence is given as TGTGCCAGCAGTTTCGGACAAGCCACGTATGGCTACACCTTC. Its protein reads: CASSFGQATYGYTF.